This is a list of T cell receptor beta chains from one sample in a study of cytomegalovirus exposure and HLA in healthy donors. The table came from immunoSEQ multiplex PCR; TCRdb's copy has only in-frame clones and leaves some out. This table holds 160,000 or so clones, roughly 80% found once. Input material: PBMCs. These TCRs come from a woman aged 25-40 years in good health and CMV-seronegative. Each CDR3 is given with its conserved first and last residue. D genes are given only for firm matches. The size field is filled for only some rows; it gives once, few, many or a size class.

.,TRBD1,TRBJ1-1,TRBV4-1,TGCGCCAGCATCGGGACAGGGGGGGGTTGGGCTGAAGCTTTCTTT,CASIGTGGGWAEAFF
.,.,TRBJ1-1,TRBV5-5,TGTGCCAGCAGCTTCACCAGGGTAGCAGCTTTCTTT,CASSFTRVAAFF
few,TRBD2,TRBJ2-7,TRBV30,TGTGCCTGGACCCCGGGGGGGGCAGGCTACGAGCAGTACTTC,CAWTPGGAGYEQYF
.,TRBD2,TRBJ2-7,TRBV5-1,TGCGCCAGCAGCTCGGGACTAGCGGGGGGGCGTATAGAGCAGTACTTC,CASSSGLAGGRIEQYF
.,.,TRBJ2-7,TRBV5-1,TGCGCCAGCAGCTTGGAGAAAGCAGGGGCCCTCTACGAGCAGTACTTC,CASSLEKAGALYEQYF
.,.,TRBJ2-7,TRBV27,TGTGCCAGCAAGATGTACGGGGGGCTCGAGCAGTACTTC,CASKMYGGLEQYF
.,.,TRBJ1-1,TRBV9,TGTGCCAGCAGCGTAGTAGCAGGGGACACTGAAGCTTTCTTT,CASSVVAGDTEAFF
few,TRBD2,TRBJ2-3,TRBV29-1,TGCAGCGTATCTAGCGGGGCAAGCACAGATACGCAGTATTTT,CSVSSGASTDTQYF
few,TRBD1,TRBJ1-2,TRBV4-1,TGTGCCAGCAGCCAAACGACAGGGTATGATGGCTATGGCTACACCTTC,CASSQTTGYDGYGYTF
once,.,TRBJ1-1,TRBV6-5,TGTGCCAGCAGTTACTCGCAGAGGGCTCGGACTGAAGCTTTCTTT,CASSYSQRARTEAFF
.,TRBD2,TRBJ2-7,TRBV7-2,TGTGCCAGCAGCTTAGACAGTACGGGAGGGCGGGGGTGGTCCTACGAGCAGTACTTC,CASSLDSTGGRGWSYEQYF
few,TRBD1,TRBJ2-2,TRBV6-4,TGTGCCAGCAGTGTTGGGACAGGGTATCCCCGGGAGCTGTTTTTT,CASSVGTGYPRELFF
few,.,TRBJ1-2,TRBV5-1,TGCGCCAGCAGCTTCATGACAGGTGACTATGGCTACACCTTC,CASSFMTGDYGYTF
few,.,TRBJ1-5,TRBV28,TGTGCCAGCAGTTTGGCGACAGTTGATAGCAATCAGCCCCAGCATTTT,CASSLATVDSNQPQHF
.,.,TRBJ2-7,TRBV25-1,TGTGCCAGCAGTGTAGGGAGCTCCTACGAGCAGTACTTC,CASSVGSSYEQYF
.,.,TRBJ2-2,TRBV5-1,TGCGCCAGCAAGGTCGGACTCAACACCGGGGAGCTGTTTTTT,CASKVGLNTGELFF
.,TRBD1,TRBJ1-5,TRBV5-1,TGCGCCAGCAGCTTGGGGACAGGGCTCAATCAGCCCCAGCATTTT,CASSLGTGLNQPQHF
.,.,TRBJ1-2,TRBV7-9,TGTGCCAGCAGCTTAAGCCTCCGGCAGCTAGATGGCTACACCTTC,CASSLSLRQLDGYTF
once,.,TRBJ1-1,TRBV2,TGTGCCAGCAGTGACAGGGAAGCTTTCTTT,CASSDREAFF
.,.,TRBJ1-5,TRBV28,TGTGCCAGCAGAGGAAACAGGGTTTACAATCAGCCCCAGCATTTT,CASRGNRVYNQPQHF
once,.,TRBJ1-1,TRBV2,TGTGCCAGCTTAGGGGGTACTGAAGCTTTCTTT,CASLGGTEAFF
.,TRBD2,TRBJ2-2,TRBV2,TGTGCCAGCAGGTGGGGGGGGGTCGACGGGGAGCTGTTTTTT,CASRWGGVDGELFF
.,.,TRBJ2-7,TRBV10-3,TGTGCCATTAGGGGAGCGGGCTTCAGCTCCTACGAGCAGTACTTC,CAIRGAGFSSYEQYF
.,.,TRBJ1-5,TRBV2,TGTGCCAGCAGTCTAGGGAGTAGCAATCAGCCCCAGCATTTT,CASSLGSSNQPQHF